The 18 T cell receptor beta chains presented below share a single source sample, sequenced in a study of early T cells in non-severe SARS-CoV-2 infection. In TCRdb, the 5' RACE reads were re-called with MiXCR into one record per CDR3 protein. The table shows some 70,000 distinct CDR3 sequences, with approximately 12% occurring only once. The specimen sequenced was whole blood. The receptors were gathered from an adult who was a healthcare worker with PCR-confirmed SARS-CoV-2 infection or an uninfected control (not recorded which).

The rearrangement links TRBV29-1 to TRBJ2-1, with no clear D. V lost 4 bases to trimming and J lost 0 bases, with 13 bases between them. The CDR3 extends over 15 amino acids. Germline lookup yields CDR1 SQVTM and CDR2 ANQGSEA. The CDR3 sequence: CSVVEQLSSYNEQFF. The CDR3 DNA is TGCAGCGTTGTAGAGCAATTAAGCTCCTACAATGAGCAGTTCTTC.

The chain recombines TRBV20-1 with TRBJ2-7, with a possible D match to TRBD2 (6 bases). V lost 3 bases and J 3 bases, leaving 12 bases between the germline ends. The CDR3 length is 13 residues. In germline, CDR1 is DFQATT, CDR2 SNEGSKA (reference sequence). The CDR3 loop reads CSASGTSNYEQYF. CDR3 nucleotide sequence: TGCAGTGCTAGCGGAACTAGCAACTACGAGCAGTACTTC.

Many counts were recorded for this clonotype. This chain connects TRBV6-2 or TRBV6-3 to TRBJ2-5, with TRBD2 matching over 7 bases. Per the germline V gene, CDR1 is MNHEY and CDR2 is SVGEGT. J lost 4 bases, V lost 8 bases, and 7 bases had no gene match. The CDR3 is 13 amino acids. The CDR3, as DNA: TGTGCCAGCTCGCGGGGGAGGGTAGAGACCCAGTACTTC. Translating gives CASSRGRVETQYF.

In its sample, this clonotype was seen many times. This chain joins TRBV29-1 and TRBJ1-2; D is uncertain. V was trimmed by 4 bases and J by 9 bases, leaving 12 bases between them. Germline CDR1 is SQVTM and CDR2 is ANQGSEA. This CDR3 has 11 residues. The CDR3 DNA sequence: TGCAGCGTTGTGTCGACGGACCGCTACACCTTC. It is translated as CSVVSTDRYTF.

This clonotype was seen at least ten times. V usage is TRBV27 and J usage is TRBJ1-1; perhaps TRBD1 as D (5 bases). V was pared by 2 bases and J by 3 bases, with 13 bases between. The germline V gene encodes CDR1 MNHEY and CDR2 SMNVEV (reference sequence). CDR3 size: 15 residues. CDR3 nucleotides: TGTGCCAGCAGTTTAGAAGGGGTAACGCACACTGAAGCTTTCTTT. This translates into CASSLEGVTHTEAFF.

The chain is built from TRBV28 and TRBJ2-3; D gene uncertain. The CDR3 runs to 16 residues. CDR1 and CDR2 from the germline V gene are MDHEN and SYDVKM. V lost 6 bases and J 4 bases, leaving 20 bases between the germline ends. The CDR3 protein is CASSPLPSFSPDTQYF. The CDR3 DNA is TGTGCCAGCAGCCCTCTCCCCTCCTTTTCACCAGATACGCAGTATTTT.

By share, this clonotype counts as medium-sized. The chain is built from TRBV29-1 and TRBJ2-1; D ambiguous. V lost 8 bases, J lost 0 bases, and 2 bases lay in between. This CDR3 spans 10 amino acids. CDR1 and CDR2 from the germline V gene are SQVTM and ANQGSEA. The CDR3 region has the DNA TGCAGCTTCTCCTACAATGAGCAGTTCTTC. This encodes CSFSYNEQFF.

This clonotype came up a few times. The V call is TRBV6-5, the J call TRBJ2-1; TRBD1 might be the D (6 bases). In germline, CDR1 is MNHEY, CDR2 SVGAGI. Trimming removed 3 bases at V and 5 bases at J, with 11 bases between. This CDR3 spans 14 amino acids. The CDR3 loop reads CASSYRGGDNEQFF. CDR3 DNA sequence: TGTGCCAGCAGTTATAGAGGGGGAGACAATGAGCAGTTCTTC.

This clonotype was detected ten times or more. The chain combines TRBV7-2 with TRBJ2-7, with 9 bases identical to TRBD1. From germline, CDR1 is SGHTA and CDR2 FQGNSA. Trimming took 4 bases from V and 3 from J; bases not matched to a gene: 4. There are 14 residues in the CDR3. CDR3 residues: CASSSGQGRYEQYF. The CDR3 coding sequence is TGTGCCAGCAGCTCGGGACAGGGCCGCTACGAGCAGTACTTC.

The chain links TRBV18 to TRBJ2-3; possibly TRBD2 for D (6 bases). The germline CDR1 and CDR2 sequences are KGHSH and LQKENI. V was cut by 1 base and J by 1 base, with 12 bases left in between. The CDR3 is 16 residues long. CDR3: CASSPQSGLGTDTQYF. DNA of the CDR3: TGTGCCAGCTCACCACAGAGCGGGTTGGGCACAGATACGCAGTATTTT.

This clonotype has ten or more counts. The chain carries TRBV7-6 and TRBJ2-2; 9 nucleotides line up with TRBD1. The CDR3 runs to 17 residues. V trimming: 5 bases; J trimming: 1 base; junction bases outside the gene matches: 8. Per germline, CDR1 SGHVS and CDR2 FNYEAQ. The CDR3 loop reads CASSIGQGSQNTGELFF. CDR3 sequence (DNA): TGTGCCAGCAGCATCGGACAGGGGTCACAGAACACCGGGGAGCTGTTTTTT.

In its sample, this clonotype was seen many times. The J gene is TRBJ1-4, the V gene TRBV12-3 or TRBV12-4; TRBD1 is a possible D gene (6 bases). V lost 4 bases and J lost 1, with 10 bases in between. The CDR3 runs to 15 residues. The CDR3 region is CASSSLQGTNEKLFF. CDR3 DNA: TGTGCCAGCAGTTCTTTACAGGGAACTAATGAAAAACTGTTTTTT.

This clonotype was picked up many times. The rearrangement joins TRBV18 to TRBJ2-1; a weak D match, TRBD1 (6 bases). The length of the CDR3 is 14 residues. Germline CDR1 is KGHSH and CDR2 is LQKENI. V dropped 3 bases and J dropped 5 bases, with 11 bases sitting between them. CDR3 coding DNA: TGTGCCAGCTCACCTCTATACAGGGACAATGAGCAGTTCTTC. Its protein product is CASSPLYRDNEQFF.

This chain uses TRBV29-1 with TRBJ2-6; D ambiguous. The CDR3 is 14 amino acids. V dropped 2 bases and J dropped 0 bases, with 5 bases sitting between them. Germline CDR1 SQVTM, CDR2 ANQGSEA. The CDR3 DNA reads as TGCAGCGTTGAACCGAACTCTGGGGCCAACGTCCTGACTTTC. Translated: CSVEPNSGANVLTF.

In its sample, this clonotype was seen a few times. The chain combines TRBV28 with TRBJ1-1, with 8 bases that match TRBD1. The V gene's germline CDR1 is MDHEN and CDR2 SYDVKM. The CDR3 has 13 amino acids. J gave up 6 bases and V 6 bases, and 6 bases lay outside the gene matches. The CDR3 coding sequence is TGTGCCAGCAGAACGGGACAGGTCGCTGAAGCTTTCTTT. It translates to CASRTGQVAEAFF.

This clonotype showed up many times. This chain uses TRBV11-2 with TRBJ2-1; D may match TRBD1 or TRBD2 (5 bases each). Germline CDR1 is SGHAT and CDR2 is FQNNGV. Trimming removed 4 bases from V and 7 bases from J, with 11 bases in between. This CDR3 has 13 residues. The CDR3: CASSYGARNEQFF. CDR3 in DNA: TGTGCCAGCAGCTACGGGGCACGAAATGAGCAGTTCTTC.

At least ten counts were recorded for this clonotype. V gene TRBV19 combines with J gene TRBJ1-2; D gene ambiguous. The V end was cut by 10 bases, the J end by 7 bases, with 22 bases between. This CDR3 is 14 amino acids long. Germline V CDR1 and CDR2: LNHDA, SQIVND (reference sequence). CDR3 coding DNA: TGTGCCACCTACGAAAGCAGGACTGGAGGTGGCTACACCTTC. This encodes CATYESRTGGGYTF.

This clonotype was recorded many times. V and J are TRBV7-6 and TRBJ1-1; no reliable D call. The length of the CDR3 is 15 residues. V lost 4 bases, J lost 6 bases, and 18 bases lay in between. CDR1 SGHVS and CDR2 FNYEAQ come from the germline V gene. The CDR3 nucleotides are TGTGCCAGCAGCTCCGGACTCTCTCTCCGGGCTGAAGCTTTCTTT. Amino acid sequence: CASSSGLSLRAEAFF.